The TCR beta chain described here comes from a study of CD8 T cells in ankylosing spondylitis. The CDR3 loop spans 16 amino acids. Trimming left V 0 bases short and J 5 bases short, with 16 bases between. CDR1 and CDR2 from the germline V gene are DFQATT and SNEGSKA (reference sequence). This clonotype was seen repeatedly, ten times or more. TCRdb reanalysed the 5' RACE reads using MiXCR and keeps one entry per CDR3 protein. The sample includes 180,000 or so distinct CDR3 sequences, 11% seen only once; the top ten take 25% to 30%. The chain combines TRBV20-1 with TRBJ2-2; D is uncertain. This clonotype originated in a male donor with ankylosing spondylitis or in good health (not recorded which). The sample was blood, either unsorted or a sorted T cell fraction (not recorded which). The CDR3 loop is CSAREERKGRTGELFF. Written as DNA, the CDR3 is TGCAGTGCTAGAGAAGAAAGGAAGGGTAGGACCGGGGAGCTGTTTTTT.